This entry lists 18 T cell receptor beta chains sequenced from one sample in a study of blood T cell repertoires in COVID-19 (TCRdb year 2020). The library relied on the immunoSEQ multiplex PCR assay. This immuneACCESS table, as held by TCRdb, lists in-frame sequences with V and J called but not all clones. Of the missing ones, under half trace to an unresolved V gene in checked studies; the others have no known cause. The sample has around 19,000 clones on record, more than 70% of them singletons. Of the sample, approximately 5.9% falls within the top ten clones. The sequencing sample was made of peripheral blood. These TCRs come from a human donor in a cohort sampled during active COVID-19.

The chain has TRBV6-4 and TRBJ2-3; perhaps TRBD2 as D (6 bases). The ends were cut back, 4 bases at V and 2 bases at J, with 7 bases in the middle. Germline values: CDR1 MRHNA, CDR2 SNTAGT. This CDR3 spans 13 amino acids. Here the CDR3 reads CASSAGDTDTQYF. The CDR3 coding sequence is TGTGCCAGCAGTGCGGGAGACACAGATACGCAGTATTTT.

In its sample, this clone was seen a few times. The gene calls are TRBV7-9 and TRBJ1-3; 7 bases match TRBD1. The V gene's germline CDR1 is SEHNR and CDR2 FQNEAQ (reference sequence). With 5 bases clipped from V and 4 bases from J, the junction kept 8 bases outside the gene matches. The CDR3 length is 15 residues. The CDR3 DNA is TGTGCCAGCAGCAGCTGGACAGGAGCAGGAAACACCATATATTTT. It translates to CASSSWTGAGNTIYF.

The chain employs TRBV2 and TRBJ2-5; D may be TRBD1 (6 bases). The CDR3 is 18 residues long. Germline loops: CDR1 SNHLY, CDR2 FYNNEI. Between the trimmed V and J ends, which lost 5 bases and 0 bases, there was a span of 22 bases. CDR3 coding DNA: TGTGCCAGCAGTCAACAAAGGACAGATATTTTTTACCAAGAGACCCAGTACTTC. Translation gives CASSQQRTDIFYQETQYF.

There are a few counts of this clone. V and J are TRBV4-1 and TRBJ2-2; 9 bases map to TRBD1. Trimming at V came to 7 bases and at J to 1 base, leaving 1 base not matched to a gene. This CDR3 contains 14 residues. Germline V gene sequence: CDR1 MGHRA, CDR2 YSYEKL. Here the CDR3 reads CASKDRGNTGELFF. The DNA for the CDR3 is TGCGCCAGCAAGGACAGGGGGAACACCGGGGAGCTGTTTTTT.

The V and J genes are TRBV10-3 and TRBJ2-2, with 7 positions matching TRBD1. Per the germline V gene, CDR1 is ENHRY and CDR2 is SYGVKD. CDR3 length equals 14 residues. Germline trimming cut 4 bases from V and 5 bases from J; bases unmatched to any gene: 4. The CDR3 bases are TGTGCCATCAGTGTGGGCAGGGGGACCGGGGAGCTGTTTTTT. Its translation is CAISVGRGTGELFF.

The CDR3 nucleotides are TGTGCCATCAGTGAGAGCGGGGGCGCCTATGGCTACACCTTC. It translates to CAISESGGAYGYTF. This sequence joins TRBV10-3 and TRBJ1-2, with D possibly TRBD1 on 6 matching bases. V lost 2 bases and J 4 bases, leaving 11 bases between the germline ends. CDR1 and CDR2 from the germline V gene are ENHRY and SYGVKD. The length of the CDR3 is 14 residues.

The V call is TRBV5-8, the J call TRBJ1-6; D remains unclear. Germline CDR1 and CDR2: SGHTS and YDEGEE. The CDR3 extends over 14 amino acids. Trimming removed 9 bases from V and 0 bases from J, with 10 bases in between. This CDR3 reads CATGESSYNSPLHF. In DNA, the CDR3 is TGTGCCACCGGGGAGAGCTCCTATAATTCACCCCTCCACTTT.

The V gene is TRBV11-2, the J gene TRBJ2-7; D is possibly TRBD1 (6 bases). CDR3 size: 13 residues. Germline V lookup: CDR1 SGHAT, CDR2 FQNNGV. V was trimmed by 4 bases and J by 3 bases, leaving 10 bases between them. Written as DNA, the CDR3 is TGTGCCAGCAGCTCAACGGACAGCTACGAGCAGTACTTC. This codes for CASSSTDSYEQYF.

CDR3 in amino acids: CATSRGTGPQPQHF. In DNA, the CDR3 is TGTGCCACCAGCAGGGGTACAGGGCCCCAGCCCCAGCATTTT. The rearrangement uses TRBV15 and TRBJ1-5; D perhaps matches TRBD1 (6 bases). Trimming took off 3 bases at V and 7 bases at J, with 13 bases between the two ends. The CDR3 has 14 amino acids. From germline, CDR1 is LNHNV and CDR2 YYDKDF (reference sequence).

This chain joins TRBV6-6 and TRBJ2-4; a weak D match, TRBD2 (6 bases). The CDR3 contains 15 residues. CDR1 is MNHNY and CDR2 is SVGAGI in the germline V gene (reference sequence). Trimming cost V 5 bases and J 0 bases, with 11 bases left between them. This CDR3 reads CASSGGWIAKNIQYF. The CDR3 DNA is TGTGCCAGCAGTGGGGGGTGGATAGCCAAAAACATTCAGTACTTC.

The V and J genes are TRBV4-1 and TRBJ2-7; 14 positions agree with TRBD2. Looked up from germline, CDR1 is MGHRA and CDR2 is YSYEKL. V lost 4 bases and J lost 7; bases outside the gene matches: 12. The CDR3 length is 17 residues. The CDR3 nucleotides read TGCGCCAGCAGCCCTTCCCCTGGACTAGCGGGAGGAGAAGAGCAGTACTTC. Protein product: CASSPSPGLAGGEEQYF.

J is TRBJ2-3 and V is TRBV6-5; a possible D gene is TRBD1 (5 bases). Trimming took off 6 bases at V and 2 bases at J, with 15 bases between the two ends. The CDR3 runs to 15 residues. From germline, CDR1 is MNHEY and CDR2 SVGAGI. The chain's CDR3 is CASRRQILDTDTQYF. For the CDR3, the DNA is TGTGCCAGCAGGAGACAGATACTTGACACAGATACGCAGTATTTT.

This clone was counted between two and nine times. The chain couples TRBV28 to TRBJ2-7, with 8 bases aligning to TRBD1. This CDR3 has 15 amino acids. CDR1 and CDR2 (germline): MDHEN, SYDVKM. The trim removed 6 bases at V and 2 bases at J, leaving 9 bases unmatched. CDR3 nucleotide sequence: TGTGCCAGCAGCCCGGAGACAGGGGCCACCTACGAGCAGTACTTC. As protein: CASSPETGATYEQYF.

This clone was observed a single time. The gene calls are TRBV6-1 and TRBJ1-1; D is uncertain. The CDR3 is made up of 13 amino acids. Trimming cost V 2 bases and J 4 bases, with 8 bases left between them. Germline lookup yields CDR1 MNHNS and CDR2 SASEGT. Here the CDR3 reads CASSEMRGTEAFF. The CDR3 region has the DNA TGTGCCAGCAGTGAAATGCGGGGCACTGAAGCTTTCTTT.

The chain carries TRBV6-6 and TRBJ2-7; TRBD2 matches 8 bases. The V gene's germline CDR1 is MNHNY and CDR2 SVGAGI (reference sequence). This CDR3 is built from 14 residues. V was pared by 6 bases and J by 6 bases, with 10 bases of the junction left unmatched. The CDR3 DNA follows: TGTGCCAGCAGCGTTAGCGGGAAAGTGGGCGAGCAGTACTTC. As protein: CASSVSGKVGEQYF.

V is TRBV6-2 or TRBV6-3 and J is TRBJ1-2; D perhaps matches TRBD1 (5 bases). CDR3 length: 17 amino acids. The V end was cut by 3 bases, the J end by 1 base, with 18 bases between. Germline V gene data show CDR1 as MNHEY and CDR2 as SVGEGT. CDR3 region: CASSYQGSGLLNYGYTF. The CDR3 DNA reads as TGTGCCAGCAGTTATCAGGGATCAGGACTACTTAACTATGGCTACACCTTC.

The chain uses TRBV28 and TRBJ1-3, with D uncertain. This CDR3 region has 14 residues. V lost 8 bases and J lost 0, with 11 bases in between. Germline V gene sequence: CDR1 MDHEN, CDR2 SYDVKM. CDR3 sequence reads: CASSLQASGNTIYF. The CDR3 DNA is TGTGCCAGCTCCCTGCAGGCCTCTGGAAACACCATATATTTT.

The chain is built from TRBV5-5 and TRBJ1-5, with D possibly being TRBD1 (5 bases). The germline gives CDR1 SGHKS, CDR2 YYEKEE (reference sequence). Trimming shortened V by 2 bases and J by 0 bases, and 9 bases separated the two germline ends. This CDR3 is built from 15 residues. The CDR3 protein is CASSLTGYSNQPQHF. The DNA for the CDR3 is TGTGCCAGCAGCTTAACAGGATATAGCAATCAGCCCCAGCATTTT.